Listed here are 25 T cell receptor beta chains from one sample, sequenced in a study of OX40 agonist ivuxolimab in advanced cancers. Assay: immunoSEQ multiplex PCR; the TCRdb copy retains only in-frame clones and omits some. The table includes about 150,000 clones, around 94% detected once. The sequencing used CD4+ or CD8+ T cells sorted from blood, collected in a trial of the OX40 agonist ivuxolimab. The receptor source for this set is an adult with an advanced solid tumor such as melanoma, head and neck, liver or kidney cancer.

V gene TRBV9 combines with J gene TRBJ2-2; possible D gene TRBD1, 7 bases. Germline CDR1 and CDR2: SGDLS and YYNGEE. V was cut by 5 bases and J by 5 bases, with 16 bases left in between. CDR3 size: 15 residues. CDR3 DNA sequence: TGTGCCAGCAGTACGACAGGGAGGAAAACCGGGGAGCTGTTTTTT. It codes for CASSTTGRKTGELFF.

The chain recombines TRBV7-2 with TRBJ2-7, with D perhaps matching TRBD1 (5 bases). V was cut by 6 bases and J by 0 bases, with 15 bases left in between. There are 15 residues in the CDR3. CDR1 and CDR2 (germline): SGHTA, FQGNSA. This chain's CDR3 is CASSKPGLLSYEQYF. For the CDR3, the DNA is TGTGCCAGCAGTAAACCAGGGCTGCTCTCCTACGAGCAGTACTTC.

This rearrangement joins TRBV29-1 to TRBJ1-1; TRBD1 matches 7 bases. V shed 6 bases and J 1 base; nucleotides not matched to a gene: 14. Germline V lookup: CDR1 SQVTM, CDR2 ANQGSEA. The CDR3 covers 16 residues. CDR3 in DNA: TGCAGCGTAACCGTCGGGACAGCCATCAAGAACACTGAAGCTTTCTTT. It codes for CSVTVGTAIKNTEAFF.

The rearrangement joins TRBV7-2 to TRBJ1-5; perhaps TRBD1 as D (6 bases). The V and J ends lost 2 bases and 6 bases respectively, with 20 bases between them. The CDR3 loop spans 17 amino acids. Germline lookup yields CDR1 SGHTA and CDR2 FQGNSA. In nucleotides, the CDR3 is TGTGCCAGCAGCTTATCGCCCACAGGGAACGTCGGTCAGCCCCAGCATTTT. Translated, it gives CASSLSPTGNVGQPQHF.

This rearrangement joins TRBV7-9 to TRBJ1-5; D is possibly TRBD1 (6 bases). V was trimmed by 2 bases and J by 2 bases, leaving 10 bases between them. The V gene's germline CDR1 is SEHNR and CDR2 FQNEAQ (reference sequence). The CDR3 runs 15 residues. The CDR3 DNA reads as TGTGCCAGCAGCTTAACCAGGGGTGGCAATCAGCCCCAGCATTTT. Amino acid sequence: CASSLTRGGNQPQHF.

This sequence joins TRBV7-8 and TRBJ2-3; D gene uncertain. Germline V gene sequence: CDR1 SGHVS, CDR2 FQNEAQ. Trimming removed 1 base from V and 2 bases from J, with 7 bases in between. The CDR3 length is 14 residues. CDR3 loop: CASSLGRNTDTQYF. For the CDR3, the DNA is TGTGCCAGCAGCTTAGGGCGCAACACAGATACGCAGTATTTT.

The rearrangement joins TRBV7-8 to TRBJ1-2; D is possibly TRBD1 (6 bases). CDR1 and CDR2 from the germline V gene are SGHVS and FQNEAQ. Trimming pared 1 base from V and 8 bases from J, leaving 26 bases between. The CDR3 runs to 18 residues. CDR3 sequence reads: CASSLVARGGWQVIGYTF. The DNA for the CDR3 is TGTGCCAGCAGCTTAGTCGCCAGGGGAGGTTGGCAGGTTATCGGCTACACCTTC.

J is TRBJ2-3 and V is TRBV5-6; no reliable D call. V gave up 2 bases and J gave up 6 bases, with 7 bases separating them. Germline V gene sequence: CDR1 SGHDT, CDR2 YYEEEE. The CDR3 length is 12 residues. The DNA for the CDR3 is TGTGCCAGCAGCTTTAGAACGGATACGCAGTATTTT. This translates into CASSFRTDTQYF.

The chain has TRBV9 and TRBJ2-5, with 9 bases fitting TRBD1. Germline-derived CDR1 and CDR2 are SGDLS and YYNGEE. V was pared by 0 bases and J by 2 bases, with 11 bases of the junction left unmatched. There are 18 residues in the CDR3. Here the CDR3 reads CASSVGGTGQLFQETQYF. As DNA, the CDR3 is TGTGCCAGCAGCGTAGGCGGGACAGGGCAACTTTTTCAAGAGACCCAGTACTTC.

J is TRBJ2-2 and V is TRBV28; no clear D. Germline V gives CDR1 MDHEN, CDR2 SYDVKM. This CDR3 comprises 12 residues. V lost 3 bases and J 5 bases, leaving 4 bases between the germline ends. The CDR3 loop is CASSFPTGELFF. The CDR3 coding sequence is TGTGCCAGCAGTTTTCCTACCGGGGAGCTGTTTTTT.

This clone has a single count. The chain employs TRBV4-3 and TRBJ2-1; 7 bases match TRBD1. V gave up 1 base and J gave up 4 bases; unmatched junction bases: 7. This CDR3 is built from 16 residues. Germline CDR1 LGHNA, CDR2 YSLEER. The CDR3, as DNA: TGCGCCAGCAGCCAAGGGCCGGGACAGCAGTACAATGAGCAGTTCTTC. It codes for CASSQGPGQQYNEQFF.

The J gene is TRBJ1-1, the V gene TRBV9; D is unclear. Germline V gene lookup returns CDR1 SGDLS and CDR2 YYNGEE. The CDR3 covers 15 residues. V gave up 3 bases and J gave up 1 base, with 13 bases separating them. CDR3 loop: CASSAQPSPNTEAFF. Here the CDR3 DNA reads TGTGCCAGCAGCGCCCAACCATCGCCGAACACTGAAGCTTTCTTT.

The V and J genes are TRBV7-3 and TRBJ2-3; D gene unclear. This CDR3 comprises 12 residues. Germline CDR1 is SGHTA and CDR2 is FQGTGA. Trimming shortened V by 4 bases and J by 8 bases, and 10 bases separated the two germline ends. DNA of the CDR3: TGTGCCAGCAGCTCCAATGGGCTTACGCAGTATTTT. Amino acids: CASSSNGLTQYF.

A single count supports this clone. This chain's CDR3 is CASSLDEGQPQHF. CDR3 coding DNA: TGTGCCAGCAGCTTAGATGAGGGACAGCCCCAGCATTTT. The chain links TRBV11-2 to TRBJ1-5; D gene unclear. The CDR3 runs to 13 residues. The germline CDR1 and CDR2 sequences are SGHAT and FQNNGV. V lost 0 bases to trimming and J lost 7 bases, with 7 bases between them. The full variable domain, in which reference TRBV11-2 and TRBJ1-5 provide the parts outside the CDR3, is EAGVAQSPRYKIIEKRQSVAFWCNPISGHATLYWYQQILGQGPKLLIQFQNNGVVDDSQLPKDRFSAERLKGVDSTLKIQPAKLEDSAVYLCASSLDEGQPQHFGDGTRLSIL.

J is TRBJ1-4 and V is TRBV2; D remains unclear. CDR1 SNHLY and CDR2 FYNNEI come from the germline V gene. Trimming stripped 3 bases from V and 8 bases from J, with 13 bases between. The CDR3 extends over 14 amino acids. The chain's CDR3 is CASSEGRVVEKLFF. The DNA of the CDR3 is TGTGCCAGCAGTGAGGGCCGTGTTGTCGAAAAACTGTTTTTT.

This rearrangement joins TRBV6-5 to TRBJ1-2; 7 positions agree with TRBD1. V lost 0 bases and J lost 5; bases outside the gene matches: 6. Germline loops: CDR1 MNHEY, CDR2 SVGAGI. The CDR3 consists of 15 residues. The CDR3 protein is CASSYSGTAGYGYTF. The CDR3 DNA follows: TGTGCCAGCAGTTACTCAGGGACAGCGGGGTATGGCTACACCTTC.

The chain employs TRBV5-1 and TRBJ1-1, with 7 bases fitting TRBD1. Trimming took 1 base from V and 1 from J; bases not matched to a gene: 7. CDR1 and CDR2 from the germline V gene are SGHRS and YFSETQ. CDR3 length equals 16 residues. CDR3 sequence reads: CASSLIVTGRNTEAFF. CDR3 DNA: TGCGCCAGCAGCTTGATCGTGACAGGGCGGAACACTGAAGCTTTCTTT.

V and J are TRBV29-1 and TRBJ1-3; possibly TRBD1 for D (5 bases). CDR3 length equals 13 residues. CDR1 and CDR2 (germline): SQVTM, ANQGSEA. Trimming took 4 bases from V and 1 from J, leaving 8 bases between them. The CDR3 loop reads CSVADRSGNTIYF. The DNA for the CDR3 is TGCAGCGTTGCTGACAGATCTGGAAACACCATATATTTT.

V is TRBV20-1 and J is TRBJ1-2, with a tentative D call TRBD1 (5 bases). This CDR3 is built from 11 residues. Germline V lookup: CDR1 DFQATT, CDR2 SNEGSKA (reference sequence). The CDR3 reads CAGQADGGYTF. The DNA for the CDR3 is TGCGCGGGGCAGGCAGACGGTGGCTACACCTTC.

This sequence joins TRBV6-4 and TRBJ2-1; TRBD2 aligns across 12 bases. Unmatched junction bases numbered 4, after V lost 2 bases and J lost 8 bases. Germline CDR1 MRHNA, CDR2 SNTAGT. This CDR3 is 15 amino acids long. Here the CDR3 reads CASSDETSGRHEQFF. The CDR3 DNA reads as TGTGCCAGCAGTGACGAGACTAGCGGGAGACATGAGCAGTTCTTC.

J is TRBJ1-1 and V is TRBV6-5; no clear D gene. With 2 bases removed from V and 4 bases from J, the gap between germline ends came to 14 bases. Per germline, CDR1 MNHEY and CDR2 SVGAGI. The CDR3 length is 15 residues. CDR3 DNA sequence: TGTGCCAGCAGTTACAGCCCGGGGTCGGGCACTGAAGCTTTCTTT. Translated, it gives CASSYSPGSGTEAFF.

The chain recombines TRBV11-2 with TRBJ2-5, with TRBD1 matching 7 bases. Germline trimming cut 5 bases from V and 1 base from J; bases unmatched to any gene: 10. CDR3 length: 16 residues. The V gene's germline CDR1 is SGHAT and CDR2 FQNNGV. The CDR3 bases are TGTGCCAGCAGCCGTGGAGGTTCAGGGGGCCAAGAGACCCAGTACTTC. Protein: CASSRGGSGGQETQYF.

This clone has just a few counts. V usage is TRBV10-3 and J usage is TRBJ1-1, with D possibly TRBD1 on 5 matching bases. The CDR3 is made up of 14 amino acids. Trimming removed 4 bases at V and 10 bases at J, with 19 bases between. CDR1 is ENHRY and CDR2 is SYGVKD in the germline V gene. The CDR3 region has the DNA TGTGCCATCAGTGCACACACTTTGGGTGGGGGAGCTTTCTTT. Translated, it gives CAISAHTLGGGAFF.

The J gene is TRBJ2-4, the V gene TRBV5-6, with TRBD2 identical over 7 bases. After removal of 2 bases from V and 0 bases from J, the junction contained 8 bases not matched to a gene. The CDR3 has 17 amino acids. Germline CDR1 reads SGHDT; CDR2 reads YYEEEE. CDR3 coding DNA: TGTGCCAGCAGCTTAGCGGGACTGAGTACAGCCAAAAACATTCAGTACTTC. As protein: CASSLAGLSTAKNIQYF.

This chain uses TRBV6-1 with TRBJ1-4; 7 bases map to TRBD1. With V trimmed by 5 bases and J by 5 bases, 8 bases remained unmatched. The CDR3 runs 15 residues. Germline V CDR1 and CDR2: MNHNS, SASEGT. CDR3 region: CASSPKGAGNEKLFF. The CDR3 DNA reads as TGTGCCAGCAGTCCCAAGGGGGCAGGGAATGAAAAACTGTTTTTT.